The present T cell receptor (beta chain) was sequenced within a study of T cell changes during pregnancy in multiple sclerosis. Generated by immunoSEQ multiplex PCR, the TCRdb table keeps only in-frame clones and is missing some. The data hold about 34,000 clones, with less than 95% observed a single time. The CDR3 sequence is 14 residues long. V was cut by 0 bases and J by 5 bases, with 7 bases left in between. Germline CDR1 reads MGHRA; CDR2 reads YSYEKL. The chain links TRBV4-1 to TRBJ1-4; weak D call: TRBD1 (5 bases). The specimen was CD8+ T cells from peripheral blood mononuclear cells, collected in the first trimester of pregnancy. The clonotype originates from a female donor with multiple sclerosis, enrolled in a pregnancy study. The CDR3 DNA reads TGCGCCAGCAGCCAAGATGCAGGGAATGAAAAACTGTTTTTT. This codes for CASSQDAGNEKLFF.